The TCR beta chain under discussion was sequenced for a study of beta chain features in type 1 diabetes. The wider study: Patients did not differ from healthy donors in age, gender or cell yield. Whole-study results and caveats: Using cDNA template may skew counts toward highly expressing activated cells. When Type 1 diabetes patients were examined, their TCRB CDR3s proved moderately but significantly shorter in all four CD4+ subsets.

V lost 4 bases, J lost 1 base, and 7 bases lay in between. This CDR3 contains 12 residues. The V gene's germline CDR1 is GTSNPN and CDR2 SVGIG (reference sequence). The investigators reverse transcribed all of the isolated RNA, so they sequenced expressed TCRB transcripts. TCRdb's table, derived via immunoSEQ multiplex PCR, lists solely in-frame clones and lacks some. The sample lists fewer than 250,000 clones, more than 9% occurring once. Every donor provided one heparinised blood draw, which averaged approximately 120 mL. This clone was observed a few times. The antigen remains undetermined. The V call is TRBV30, the J call TRBJ1-1; possibly TRBD1 for D (5 bases). The sample comprised naive CD4+ T cells from blood. The clonotype comes from a woman aged 18-30 years in good health. CDR3 bases: TGTGCCTGGAAACAGGAGAACACTGAAGCTTTCTTT. Translation gives CAWKQENTEAFF.